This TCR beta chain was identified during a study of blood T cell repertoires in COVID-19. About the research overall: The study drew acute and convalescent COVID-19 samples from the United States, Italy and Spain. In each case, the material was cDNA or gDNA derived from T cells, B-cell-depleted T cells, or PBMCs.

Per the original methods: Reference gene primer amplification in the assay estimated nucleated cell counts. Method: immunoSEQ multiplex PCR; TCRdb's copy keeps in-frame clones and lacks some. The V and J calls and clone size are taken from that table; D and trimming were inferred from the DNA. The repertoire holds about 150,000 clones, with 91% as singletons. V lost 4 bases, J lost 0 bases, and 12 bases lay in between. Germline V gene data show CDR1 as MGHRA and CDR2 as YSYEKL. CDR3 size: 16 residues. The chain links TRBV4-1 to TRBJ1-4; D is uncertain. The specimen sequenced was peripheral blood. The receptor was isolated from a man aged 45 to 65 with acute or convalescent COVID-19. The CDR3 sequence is CASSPLEGATNEKLFF. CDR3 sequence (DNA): TGCGCCAGCAGCCCTCTAGAGGGTGCAACTAATGAAAAACTGTTTTTT.